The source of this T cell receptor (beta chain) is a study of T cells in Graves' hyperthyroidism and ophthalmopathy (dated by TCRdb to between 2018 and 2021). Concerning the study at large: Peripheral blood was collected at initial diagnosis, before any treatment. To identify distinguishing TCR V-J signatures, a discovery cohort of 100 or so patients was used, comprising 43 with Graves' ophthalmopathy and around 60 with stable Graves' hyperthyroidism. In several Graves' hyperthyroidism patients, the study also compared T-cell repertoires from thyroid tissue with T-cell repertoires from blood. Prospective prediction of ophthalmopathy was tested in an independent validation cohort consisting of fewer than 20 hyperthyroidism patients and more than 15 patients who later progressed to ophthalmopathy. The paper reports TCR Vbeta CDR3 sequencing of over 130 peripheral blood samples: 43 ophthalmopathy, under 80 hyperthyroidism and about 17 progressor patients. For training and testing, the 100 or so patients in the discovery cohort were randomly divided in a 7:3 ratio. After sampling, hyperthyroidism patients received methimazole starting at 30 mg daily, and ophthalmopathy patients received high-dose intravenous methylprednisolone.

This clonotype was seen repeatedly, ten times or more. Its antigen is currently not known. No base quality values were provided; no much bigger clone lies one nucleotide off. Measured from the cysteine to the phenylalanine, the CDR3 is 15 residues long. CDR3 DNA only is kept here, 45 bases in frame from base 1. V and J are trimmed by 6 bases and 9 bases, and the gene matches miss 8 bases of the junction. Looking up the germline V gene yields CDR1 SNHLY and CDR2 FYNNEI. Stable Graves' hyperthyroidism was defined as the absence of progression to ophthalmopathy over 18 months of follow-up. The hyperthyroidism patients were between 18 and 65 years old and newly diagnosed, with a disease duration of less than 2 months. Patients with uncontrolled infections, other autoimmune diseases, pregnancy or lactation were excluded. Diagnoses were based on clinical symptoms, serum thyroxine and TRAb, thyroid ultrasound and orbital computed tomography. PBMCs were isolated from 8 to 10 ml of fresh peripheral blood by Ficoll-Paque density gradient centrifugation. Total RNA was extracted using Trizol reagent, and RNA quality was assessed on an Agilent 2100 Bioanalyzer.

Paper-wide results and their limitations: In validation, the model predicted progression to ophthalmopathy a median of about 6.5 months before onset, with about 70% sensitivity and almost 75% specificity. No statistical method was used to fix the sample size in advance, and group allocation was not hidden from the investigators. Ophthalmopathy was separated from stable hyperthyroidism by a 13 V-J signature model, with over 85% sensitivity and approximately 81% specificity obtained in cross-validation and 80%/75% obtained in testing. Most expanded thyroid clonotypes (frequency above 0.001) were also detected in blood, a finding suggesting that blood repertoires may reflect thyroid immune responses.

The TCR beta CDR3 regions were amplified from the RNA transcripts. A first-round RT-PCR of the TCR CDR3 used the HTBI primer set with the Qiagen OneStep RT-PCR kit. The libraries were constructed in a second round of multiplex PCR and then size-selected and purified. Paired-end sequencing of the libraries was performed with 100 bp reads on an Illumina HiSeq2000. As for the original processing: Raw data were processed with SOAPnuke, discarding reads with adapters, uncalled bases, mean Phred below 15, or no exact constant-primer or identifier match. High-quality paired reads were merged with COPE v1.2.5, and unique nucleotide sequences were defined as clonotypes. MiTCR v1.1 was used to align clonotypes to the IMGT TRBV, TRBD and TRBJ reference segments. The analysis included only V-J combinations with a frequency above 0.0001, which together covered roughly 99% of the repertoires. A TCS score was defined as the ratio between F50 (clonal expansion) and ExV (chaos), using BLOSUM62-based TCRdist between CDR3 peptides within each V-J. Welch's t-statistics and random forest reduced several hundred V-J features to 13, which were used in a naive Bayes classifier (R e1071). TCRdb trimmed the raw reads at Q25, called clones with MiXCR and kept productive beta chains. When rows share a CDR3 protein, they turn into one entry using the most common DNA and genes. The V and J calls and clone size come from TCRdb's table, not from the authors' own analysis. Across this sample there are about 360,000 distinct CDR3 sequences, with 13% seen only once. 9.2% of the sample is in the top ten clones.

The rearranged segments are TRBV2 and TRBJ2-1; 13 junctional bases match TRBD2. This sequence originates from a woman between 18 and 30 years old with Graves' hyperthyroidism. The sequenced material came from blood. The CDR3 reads CASRWTSGSLGEQFF. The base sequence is TGTGCCAGCAGGTGGACTAGCGGGAGTCTCGGTGAGCAGTTCTTC.